These T cell receptor beta chains were read from a single sample in a study of T cell responses to AZD1222 COVID-19 vaccine. The repertoire was sequenced with immunoSEQ multiplex PCR; TCRdb's copy has only in-frame clones and lacks some. The sample has about 130,000 clones, about 93% seen once. The specimen was peripheral blood, collected 28 days after the second AZD1222 dose. The receptor set was obtained from an adult who received the AZD1222 COVID-19 vaccine. Each CDR3 is given with its conserved first and last residue. D genes are given only for firm matches. Expanded clones are given a class, and other clones once, few, many or no size at all.

d_call: TRBD1; v_call: TRBV4-1; clone_size: NA; j_call: TRBJ1-2; cdr3_nt: TGCGCCAGCAGCCAAGTCGGACAGGGGAGCGGAGGCTACACCTTC; cdr3_aa: CASSQVGQGSGGYTF
d_call: NA; v_call: TRBV6-6; clone_size: NA; j_call: TRBJ2-7; cdr3_nt: TGTGCCAGCAGACAGGTTAGGTCCTACGAGCAGTACTTC; cdr3_aa: CASRQVRSYEQYF
d_call: NA; v_call: TRBV7-8; clone_size: NA; j_call: TRBJ1-5; cdr3_nt: TGTGCCAATCTTTCCATAATGCCTAATCAGCCCCAGCATTTT; cdr3_aa: CANLSIMPNQPQHF
d_call: NA; v_call: TRBV15; clone_size: NA; j_call: TRBJ1-2; cdr3_nt: TGTGCCACCAGCAGAGATCGTGGGGAGTTGGGCTATGGCTACACCTTC; cdr3_aa: CATSRDRGELGYGYTF
d_call: NA; v_call: TRBV11-3; clone_size: NA; j_call: TRBJ2-3; cdr3_nt: TGTGCCAGCTCCCAACGGGGGTCGGACACAGATACGCAGTATTTT; cdr3_aa: CASSQRGSDTDTQYF
d_call: NA; v_call: TRBV2; clone_size: NA; j_call: TRBJ1-6; cdr3_nt: TGTGCCAGCAGGAGGGGGGGGTATTCACCCCTCCACTTT; cdr3_aa: CASRRGGYSPLHF
d_call: NA; v_call: TRBV12-5; clone_size: NA; j_call: TRBJ2-7; cdr3_nt: TGTGCTAGTGGCCATCCCCTGTCTACTGCCTCGAACCCCTACGAGCAGTACTTC; cdr3_aa: CASGHPLSTASNPYEQYF
d_call: TRBD1; v_call: TRBV7-2; clone_size: NA; j_call: TRBJ1-1; cdr3_nt: TGTGCCAGCAGCCTCTGGACAGGGAACACTGAAGCTTTCTTT; cdr3_aa: CASSLWTGNTEAFF
d_call: NA; v_call: TRBV7-3; clone_size: NA; j_call: TRBJ2-7; cdr3_nt: TGTGCCAGCAGCCTCCATCGGCGGGAGCAGTACTTC; cdr3_aa: CASSLHRREQYF
d_call: NA; v_call: TRBV18; clone_size: NA; j_call: TRBJ2-3; cdr3_nt: TGTGCCAGCTCACCCCTTGACGCAGCCCGGACAGATACGCAGTATTTT; cdr3_aa: CASSPLDAARTDTQYF
d_call: NA; v_call: TRBV27; clone_size: NA; j_call: TRBJ1-2; cdr3_nt: TGTGCCAGCAGTCCAACCGTCCAGAATCGCTATGGCTACACCTTC; cdr3_aa: CASSPTVQNRYGYTF
d_call: NA; v_call: TRBV30; clone_size: NA; j_call: TRBJ1-2; cdr3_nt: TGTGCCTGCTCAAGGGATCGGGGGCCCTATGGCTACACCTTC; cdr3_aa: CACSRDRGPYGYTF
d_call: TRBD2; v_call: TRBV5-1; clone_size: NA; j_call: TRBJ2-7; cdr3_nt: TGCGCCAGCAGCTTGGCCCCGGGGGGGGAGCAGTACTTC; cdr3_aa: CASSLAPGGEQYF
d_call: NA; v_call: TRBV7-2; clone_size: NA; j_call: TRBJ1-5; cdr3_nt: TGTGCCAGCAGCTCCTTCGACAATCAGCCCCAGCATTTT; cdr3_aa: CASSSFDNQPQHF
d_call: NA; v_call: TRBV30; clone_size: NA; j_call: TRBJ2-1; cdr3_nt: TGTGCCTGGAGTTTAGGGGGAGAGCAGTTCTTC; cdr3_aa: CAWSLGGEQFF
d_call: NA; v_call: TRBV6-6; clone_size: once; j_call: TRBJ1-2; cdr3_nt: TGTGCCAGCAGTTACCGGAATTACCCCCTAACTTATGGCTACACCTTC; cdr3_aa: CASSYRNYPLTYGYTF
d_call: NA; v_call: TRBV2; clone_size: NA; j_call: TRBJ1-1; cdr3_nt: TGTGCCAGCAGTGAACAGCCTAACACTGAAGCTTTCTTT; cdr3_aa: CASSEQPNTEAFF
d_call: TRBD1; v_call: TRBV29-1; clone_size: NA; j_call: TRBJ2-1; cdr3_nt: TGCAGCGGCCGGGGACAGGAATACAATGAGCAGTTCTTC; cdr3_aa: CSGRGQEYNEQFF
d_call: NA; v_call: TRBV11-3; clone_size: NA; j_call: TRBJ1-1; cdr3_nt: TGTGCCAGCAGCCCCACCCGGGGGCTCAGGAACACTGAAGCTTTCTTT; cdr3_aa: CASSPTRGLRNTEAFF
d_call: NA; v_call: TRBV19; clone_size: NA; j_call: TRBJ1-1; cdr3_nt: TGTGCCAGTAGTATAGCCGCAGTGAACACTGAAGCTTTCTTT; cdr3_aa: CASSIAAVNTEAFF
d_call: TRBD1; v_call: TRBV6-6; clone_size: NA; j_call: TRBJ1-5; cdr3_nt: TGTGCCAGCAGCCCCGGGACAGGTGGACAGCCCCAGCATTTT; cdr3_aa: CASSPGTGGQPQHF
d_call: NA; v_call: TRBV4-1; clone_size: NA; j_call: TRBJ2-2; cdr3_nt: TGCGCCAGCAGCCAATATGAAACTGCGAACACCGGGGAGCTGTTTTTT; cdr3_aa: CASSQYETANTGELFF
d_call: TRBD1; v_call: TRBV19; clone_size: NA; j_call: TRBJ2-2; cdr3_nt: TGTGCCAGTAGTCCCCTCCGGACAGGGGCGGCCGGGGAGCTGTTTTTT; cdr3_aa: CASSPLRTGAAGELFF
d_call: NA; v_call: TRBV6-5; clone_size: NA; j_call: TRBJ1-2; cdr3_nt: TGTGCCAGCAGCTACGGACGAGGGTGGGAGGGCTACACCTTC; cdr3_aa: CASSYGRGWEGYTF